This passage covers 3 T cell receptor beta chains from one sample sequenced in a study of CXCR3-negative and CXCR3-positive naive CD8 T cells. Study-wide results and caveats: Hydrophobicity of TRB CDR3s was greater in CXCR3-positive naive cells than in CXCR3-negative naive cells.

Via 5' RACE with UMI labels, TRB cDNA libraries were prepared. TCRdb derives one entry per CDR3 protein from the 5' RACE reads, leaving out DNA. Its table records 150,000 to 180,000 distinct CDR3 sequences. No cognate antigen is known for these TCRs. The material sequenced was naive CXCR3+ CD8+ T cells from blood. Subset in this sample: CD45RO-CCR7+CD27+CD95- naive CD8+ T cells expressing CXCR3 (TNR3+). These receptors all stem from a human donor in good health. Some clones in this sample may be carry-over from other donors' samples.

This chain links TRBV6-2 or TRBV6-3 with TRBJ2-5. Germline lookup yields CDR1 MNHEY and CDR2 SVGEGT. The CDR3 is 11 amino acids. This CDR3 reads CASSYAETQYF.

The rearrangement joins TRBV4-3 to TRBJ2-2; TCRdb outputs TRBD1, but without DNA this stays unchecked. This CDR3 comprises 16 residues. From germline, CDR1 is LGHNA and CDR2 YSLEER. CDR3: CASSHPVTGHTGELFF.

The chain has TRBV4-1 and TRBJ2-7. Per the germline V gene, CDR1 is MGHRA and CDR2 is YSYEKL. The CDR3 extends over 15 amino acids. The CDR3 loop is CTSSRFSGSSYEQYF.